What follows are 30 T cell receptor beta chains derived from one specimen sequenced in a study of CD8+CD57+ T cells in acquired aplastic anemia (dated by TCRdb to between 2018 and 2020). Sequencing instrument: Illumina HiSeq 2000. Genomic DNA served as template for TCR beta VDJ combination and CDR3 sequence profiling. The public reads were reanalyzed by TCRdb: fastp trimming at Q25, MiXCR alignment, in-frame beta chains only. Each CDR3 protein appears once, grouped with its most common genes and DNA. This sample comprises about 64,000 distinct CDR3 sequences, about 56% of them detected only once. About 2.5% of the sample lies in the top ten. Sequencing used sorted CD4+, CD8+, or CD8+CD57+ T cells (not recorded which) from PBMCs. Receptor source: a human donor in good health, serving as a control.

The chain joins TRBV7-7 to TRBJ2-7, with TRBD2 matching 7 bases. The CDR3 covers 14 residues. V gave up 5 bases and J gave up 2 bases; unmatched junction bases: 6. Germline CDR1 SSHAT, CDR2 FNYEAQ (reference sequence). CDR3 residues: CASSNLAAAYEQYF. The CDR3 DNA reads TGTGCCAGCAGCAACCTAGCGGCAGCCTACGAGCAGTACTTC.

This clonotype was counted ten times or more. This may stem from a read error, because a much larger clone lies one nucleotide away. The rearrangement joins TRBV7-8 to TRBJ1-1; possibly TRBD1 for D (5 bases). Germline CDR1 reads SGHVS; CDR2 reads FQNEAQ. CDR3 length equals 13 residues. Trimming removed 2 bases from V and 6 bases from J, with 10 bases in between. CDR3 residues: CASSLMGDAEAFF. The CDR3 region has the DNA TGTGCCAGCAGCTTAATGGGGGACGCTGAAGCTTTCTTT.

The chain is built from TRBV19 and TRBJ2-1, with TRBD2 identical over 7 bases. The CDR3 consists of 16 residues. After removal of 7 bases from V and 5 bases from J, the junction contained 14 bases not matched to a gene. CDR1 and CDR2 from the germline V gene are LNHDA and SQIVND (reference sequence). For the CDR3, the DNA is TGTGCCAGTAATACACCCGTTGGGACTACCAACAATGAGCAGTTCTTC. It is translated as CASNTPVGTTNNEQFF.

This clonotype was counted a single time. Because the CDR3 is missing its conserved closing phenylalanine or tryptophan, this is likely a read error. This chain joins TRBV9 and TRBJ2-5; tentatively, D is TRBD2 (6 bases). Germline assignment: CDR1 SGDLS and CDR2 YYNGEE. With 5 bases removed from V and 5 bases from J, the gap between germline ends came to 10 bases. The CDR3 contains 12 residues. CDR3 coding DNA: TGTGCCAGCAGTTATGGGGGGGAGACCCAGTACCTC. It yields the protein CASSYGGETQYL.

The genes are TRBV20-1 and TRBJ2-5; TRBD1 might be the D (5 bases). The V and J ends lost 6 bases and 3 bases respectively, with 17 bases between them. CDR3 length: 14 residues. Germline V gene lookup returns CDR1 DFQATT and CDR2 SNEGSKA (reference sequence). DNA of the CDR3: TGCAGTGCAACTTTTCTAGACAGAGAAGAGACCCAGTACTTC. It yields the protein CSATFLDREETQYF.

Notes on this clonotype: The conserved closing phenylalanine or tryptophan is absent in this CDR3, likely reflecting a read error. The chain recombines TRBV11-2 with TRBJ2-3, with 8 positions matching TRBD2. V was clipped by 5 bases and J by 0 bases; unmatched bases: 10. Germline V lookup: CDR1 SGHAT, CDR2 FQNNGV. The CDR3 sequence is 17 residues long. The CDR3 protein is CASSNAASGLSTDTQYS. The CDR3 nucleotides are TGTGCCAGCAGCAACGCGGCTAGCGGGCTTAGCACAGATACGCAGTATTCT.

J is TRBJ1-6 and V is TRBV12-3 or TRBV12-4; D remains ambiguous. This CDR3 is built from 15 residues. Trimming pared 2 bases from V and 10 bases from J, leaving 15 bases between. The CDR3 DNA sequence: TGTGCCAGCAGTTTACAGGCGTCAGGTACCTCACCCCTCCACTTT. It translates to CASSLQASGTSPLHF.

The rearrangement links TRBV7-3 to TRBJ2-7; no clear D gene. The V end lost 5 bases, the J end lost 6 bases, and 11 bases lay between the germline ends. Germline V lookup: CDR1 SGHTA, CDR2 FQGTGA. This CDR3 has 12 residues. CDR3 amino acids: CASSIGRVEQYF. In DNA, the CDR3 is TGTGCCAGCAGCATCGGACGCGTCGAGCAGTACTTC.

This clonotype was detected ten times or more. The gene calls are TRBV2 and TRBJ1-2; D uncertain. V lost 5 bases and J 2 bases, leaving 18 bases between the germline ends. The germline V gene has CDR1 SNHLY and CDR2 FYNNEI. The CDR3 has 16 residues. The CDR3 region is CASSSWALGGNYGYTF. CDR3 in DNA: TGTGCCAGCAGTTCCTGGGCCCTTGGCGGGAACTATGGCTACACCTTC. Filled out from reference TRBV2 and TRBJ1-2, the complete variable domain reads EPEVTQTPSHQVTQMGQEVILRCVPISNHLYFYWYRQILGQKVEFLVSFYNNEISEKSEIFDDQFSVERPDGSNFTLKIRSTKLEDSAMYFCASSSWALGGNYGYTFGSGTRLTVV.

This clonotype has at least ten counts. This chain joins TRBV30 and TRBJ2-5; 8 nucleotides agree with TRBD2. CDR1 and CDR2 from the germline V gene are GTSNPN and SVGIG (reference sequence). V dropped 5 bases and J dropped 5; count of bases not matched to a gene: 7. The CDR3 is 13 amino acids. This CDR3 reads CAWGAGVRETQYF. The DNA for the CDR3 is TGTGCCTGGGGAGCGGGAGTCCGGGAGACCCAGTACTTC.

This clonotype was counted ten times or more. The CDR3 sequence is CASSQDRWREISDTQYF. CDR3 in DNA: TGCGCCAGCAGCCAAGATAGGTGGCGGGAGATCTCAGATACGCAGTATTTT. This sequence joins TRBV4-1 and TRBJ2-3, with TRBD2 matching over 7 bases. The CDR3 is 17 residues long. Germline V gene sequence: CDR1 MGHRA, CDR2 YSYEKL. V gave up 0 bases and J gave up 4 bases; unmatched junction bases: 10.

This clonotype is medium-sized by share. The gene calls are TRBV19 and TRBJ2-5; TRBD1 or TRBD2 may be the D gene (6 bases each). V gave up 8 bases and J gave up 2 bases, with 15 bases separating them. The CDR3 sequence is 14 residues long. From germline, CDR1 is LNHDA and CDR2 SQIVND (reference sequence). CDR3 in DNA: TGTGCCAGTGCGACCGGGGGCACACAAGAGACCCAGTACTTC. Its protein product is CASATGGTQETQYF.

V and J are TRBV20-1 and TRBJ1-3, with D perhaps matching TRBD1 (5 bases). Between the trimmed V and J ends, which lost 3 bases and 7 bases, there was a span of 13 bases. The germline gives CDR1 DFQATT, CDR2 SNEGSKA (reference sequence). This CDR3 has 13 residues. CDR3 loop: CSASGRDWNTIYF. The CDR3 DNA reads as TGCAGTGCTAGTGGGAGGGACTGGAACACCATATATTTT.

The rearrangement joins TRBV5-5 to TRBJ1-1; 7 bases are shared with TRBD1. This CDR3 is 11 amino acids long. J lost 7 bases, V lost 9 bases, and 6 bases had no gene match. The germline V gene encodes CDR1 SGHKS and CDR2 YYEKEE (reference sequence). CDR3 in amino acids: CATTTGFEAFF. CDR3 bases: TGTGCCACCACGACAGGGTTTGAAGCTTTCTTT. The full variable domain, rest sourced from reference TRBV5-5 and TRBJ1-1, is DAGVTQSPTHLIKTRGQQVTLRCSPISGHKSVSWYQQVLGQGPQFIFQYYEKEERGRGNFPDRFSARQFPNYSSELNVNALLLGDSALYLCATTTGFEAFFGQGTRLTVV.

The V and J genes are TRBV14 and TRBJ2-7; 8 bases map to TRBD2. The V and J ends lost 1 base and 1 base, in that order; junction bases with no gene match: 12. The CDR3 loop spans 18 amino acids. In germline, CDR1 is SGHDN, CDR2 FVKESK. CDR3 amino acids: CASSQGNPIGGESYEQYF. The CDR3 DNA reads TGTGCCAGCAGCCAAGGAAACCCGATCGGGGGGGAATCCTACGAGCAGTACTTC.

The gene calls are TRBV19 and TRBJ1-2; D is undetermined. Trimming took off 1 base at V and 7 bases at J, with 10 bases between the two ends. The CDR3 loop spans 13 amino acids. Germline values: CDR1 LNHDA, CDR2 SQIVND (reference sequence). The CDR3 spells CASSIVGRVGYTF. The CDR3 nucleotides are TGTGCCAGTAGTATAGTAGGGAGGGTTGGCTACACCTTC.

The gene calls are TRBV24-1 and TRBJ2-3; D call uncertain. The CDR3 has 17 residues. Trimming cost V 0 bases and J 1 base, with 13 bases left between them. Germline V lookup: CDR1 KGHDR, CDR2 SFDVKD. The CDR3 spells CATSDLENRLCTDTQYF. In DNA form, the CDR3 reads TGTGCCACCAGTGATTTGGAGAACCGGCTCTGCACAGATACGCAGTATTTT.

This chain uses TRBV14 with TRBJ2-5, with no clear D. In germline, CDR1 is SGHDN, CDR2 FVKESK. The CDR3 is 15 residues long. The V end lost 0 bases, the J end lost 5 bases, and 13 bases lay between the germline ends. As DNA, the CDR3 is TGTGCCAGCAGCCAAGATGCAGGAATGAGGGAGACCCAGTACTTC. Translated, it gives CASSQDAGMRETQYF.

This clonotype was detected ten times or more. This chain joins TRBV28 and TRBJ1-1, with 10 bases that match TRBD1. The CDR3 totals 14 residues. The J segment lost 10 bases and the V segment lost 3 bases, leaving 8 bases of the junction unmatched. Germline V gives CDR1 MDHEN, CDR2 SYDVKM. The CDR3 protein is CASSLDGTGAPAFF. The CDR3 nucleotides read TGTGCCAGCAGTTTGGACGGGACAGGGGCTCCAGCTTTCTTT.

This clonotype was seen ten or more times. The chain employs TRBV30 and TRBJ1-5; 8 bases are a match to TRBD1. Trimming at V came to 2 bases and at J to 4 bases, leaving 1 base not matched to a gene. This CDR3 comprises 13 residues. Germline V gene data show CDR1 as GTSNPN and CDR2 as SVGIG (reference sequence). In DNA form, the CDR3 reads TGTGCCTGGAGTAACAGGGGGAATCAGCCCCAGCATTTT. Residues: CAWSNRGNQPQHF.

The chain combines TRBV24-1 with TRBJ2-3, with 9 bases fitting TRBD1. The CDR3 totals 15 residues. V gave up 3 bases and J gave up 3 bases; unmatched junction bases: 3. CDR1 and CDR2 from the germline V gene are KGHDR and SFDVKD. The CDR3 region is CATSDLGQGTDTQYF. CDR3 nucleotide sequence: TGTGCCACCAGTGATCTTGGACAGGGGACAGATACGCAGTATTTT.

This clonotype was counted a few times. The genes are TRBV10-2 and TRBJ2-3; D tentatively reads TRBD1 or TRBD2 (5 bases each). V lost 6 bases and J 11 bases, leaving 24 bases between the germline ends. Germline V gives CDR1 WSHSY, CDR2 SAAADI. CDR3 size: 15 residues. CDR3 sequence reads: CASRGVSQRYNEQYF. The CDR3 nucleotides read TGCGCCAGCAGGGGGGTTAGCCAGAGGTACAATGAGCAGTATTTT.

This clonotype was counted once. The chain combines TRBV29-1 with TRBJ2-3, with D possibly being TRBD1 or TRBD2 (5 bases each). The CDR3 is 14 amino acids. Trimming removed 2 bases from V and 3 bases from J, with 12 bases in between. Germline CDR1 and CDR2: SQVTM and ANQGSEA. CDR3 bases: TGCAGCGTTGAATCCGGTTGGGGGACAGATACGCAGTATTTT. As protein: CSVESGWGTDTQYF.

The CDR3 region has the DNA TGTGCCAGCAGCTTCCCGACTAGCGGGAGGGCCTACGAGCAGTACTTC. Translating gives CASSFPTSGRAYEQYF. The chain has TRBV7-3 and TRBJ2-7; TRBD2 agrees at 14 bases. J lost 2 bases, V lost 3 bases, and 3 bases had no gene match. The germline CDR1 and CDR2 sequences are SGHTA and FQGTGA. The CDR3 is 16 amino acids.

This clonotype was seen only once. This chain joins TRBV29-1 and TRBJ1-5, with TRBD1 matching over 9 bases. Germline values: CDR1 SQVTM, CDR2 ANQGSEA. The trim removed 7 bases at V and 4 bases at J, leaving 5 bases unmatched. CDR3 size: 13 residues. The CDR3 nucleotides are TGCAGCGCGGACAGGGGATCGAATCAGCCCCAGCATTTT. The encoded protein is CSADRGSNQPQHF.

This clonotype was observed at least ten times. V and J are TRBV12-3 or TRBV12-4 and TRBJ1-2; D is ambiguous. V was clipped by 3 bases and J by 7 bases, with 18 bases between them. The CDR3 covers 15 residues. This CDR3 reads CASSFSGRRSSGYTF. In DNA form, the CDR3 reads TGTGCCAGCAGTTTTTCCGGCCGCCGTTCAAGTGGCTACACCTTC.

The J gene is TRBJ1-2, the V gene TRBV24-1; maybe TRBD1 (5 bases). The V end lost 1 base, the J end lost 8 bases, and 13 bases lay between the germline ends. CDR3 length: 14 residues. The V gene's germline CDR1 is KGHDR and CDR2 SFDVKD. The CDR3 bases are TGTGCCACCAGTGATTTCGGGCAGGGAGGAGGCTACACCTTC. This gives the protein CATSDFGQGGGYTF.

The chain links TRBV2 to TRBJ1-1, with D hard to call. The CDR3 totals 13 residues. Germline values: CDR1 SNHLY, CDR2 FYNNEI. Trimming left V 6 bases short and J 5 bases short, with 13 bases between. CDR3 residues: CASRMAIATEAFF. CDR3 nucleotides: TGTGCCAGCAGAATGGCAATAGCGACTGAAGCTTTCTTT.

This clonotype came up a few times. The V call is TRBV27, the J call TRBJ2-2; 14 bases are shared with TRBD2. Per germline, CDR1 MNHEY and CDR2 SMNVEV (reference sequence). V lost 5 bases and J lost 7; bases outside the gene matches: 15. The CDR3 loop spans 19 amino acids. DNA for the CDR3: TGTGCCAGCAGTCTACTAATAGGGGGACTAGCGGGAGCAGTCGGGGAGCTGTTTTTT. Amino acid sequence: CASSLLIGGLAGAVGELFF.

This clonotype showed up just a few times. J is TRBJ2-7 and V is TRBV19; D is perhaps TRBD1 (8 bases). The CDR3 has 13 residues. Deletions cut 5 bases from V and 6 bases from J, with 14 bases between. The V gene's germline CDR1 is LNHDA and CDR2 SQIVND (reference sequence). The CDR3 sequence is CASSSTGEGEQYF. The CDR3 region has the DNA TGTGCCAGTAGTTCGACAGGGGAGGGCGAGCAGTACTTC.